This entry features one T cell receptor beta chain sequence. Its antigen remains unidentified. This record comes from a study of blood T cells in healthy people across ages. Study-level points and caveats: Getting older went along with TCR beta diversity per million T cells dropping roughly linearly. The CMV status of each donor remained undetermined, and this could have confounded shifts in expanded clonotypes.

PCR was performed a second time for about 7 to 11 cycles using a sample-barcoded 5' primer and a J-beta primer mix. TCRdb fed the 5' RACE reads into MiXCR, producing one record per CDR3 protein. The profile covers around 1,600,000 distinct CDR3 sequences, with 40% to 45% appearing a single time and about 4% taken by the ten largest. Donors were healthy Caucasian individuals from Russia aged about 6 to 100. At least 6 million PBMCs were isolated per sample. Sequencing used blood. This sequence was found in a young woman in good health.

CDR3 nucleotide sequence: TGTGCCAGCAGCTTAGCCGGACTAGCGAAGCAGTTCTTC. Protein product: CASSLAGLAKQFF. The J gene is TRBJ2-1, the V gene TRBV7-6; 9 positions match TRBD2. V lost 0 bases to trimming and J lost 11 bases; unmatched junction nucleotides: 2. CDR1 is SGHVS, CDR2 FNYEAQ, per germline. The length of the CDR3 is 13 residues.